The 28 T cell receptor beta chains below all came from one sample that was sequenced in a study of blood T cells in healthy people across ages. Through a sample-barcoded 5' primer and a J-beta primer mix, a second PCR was run for roughly 6 to 12 cycles. TCRdb redid the calling of the 5' RACE reads with MiXCR, one entry per CDR3 protein. Here the sample spans about 1.4 million distinct CDR3 sequences, approximately 60% being singletons. Sequencing was performed on blood. The source of these receptors is a man aged 18 to 30 in good health.

This clonotype showed up just once. The chain carries TRBV20-1 and TRBJ1-1, with a possible D match to TRBD1 (5 bases). Looked up from germline, CDR1 is DFQATT and CDR2 is SNEGSKA (reference sequence). This CDR3 has 13 residues. V dropped 6 bases and J dropped 4 bases, with 15 bases sitting between them. The chain's CDR3 is CSATHGGGTEAFF. CDR3 nucleotide sequence: TGCAGTGCAACCCACGGCGGGGGCACTGAAGCTTTCTTT.

The chain employs TRBV20-1 and TRBJ2-5; D unresolved. Germline V gene sequence: CDR1 DFQATT, CDR2 SNEGSKA (reference sequence). Trimming shortened V by 8 bases and J by 2 bases, and 12 bases separated the two germline ends. This CDR3 contains 12 residues. The CDR3 protein is CSTRSLQETQYF. As DNA, the CDR3 is TGCAGTACCCGGTCCCTACAAGAGACCCAGTACTTC.

The rearrangement links TRBV15 to TRBJ2-2; the D is unclear. CDR1 is LNHNV, CDR2 YYDKDF, per germline (reference sequence). The CDR3 covers 14 residues. Trimming took 4 bases from V and 4 from J, leaving 10 bases between them. CDR3 amino acids: CATSIHWGTGELFF. CDR3 nucleotide sequence: TGTGCCACCAGCATCCACTGGGGCACCGGGGAGCTGTTTTTT.

The chain is built from TRBV6-5 and TRBJ2-1; 10 bases map to TRBD1. J was trimmed by 6 bases and V by 5 bases; bases with no gene match: 4. This CDR3 is 14 amino acids long. The V gene's germline CDR1 is MNHEY and CDR2 SVGAGI. CDR3 loop: CASSNGQGGNEQFF. Written as DNA, the CDR3 is TGTGCCAGCAGTAACGGACAGGGGGGCAATGAGCAGTTCTTC.

The chain uses TRBV20-1 and TRBJ2-1; no firm D call. Germline V gives CDR1 DFQATT, CDR2 SNEGSKA (reference sequence). The length of the CDR3 is 13 residues. With 1 base removed from V and 6 bases from J, the gap between germline ends came to 10 bases. This CDR3 is CSARVLLRNEQFF. Written as DNA, the CDR3 is TGCAGTGCTAGAGTGCTACTCCGCAATGAGCAGTTCTTC.

In its sample, this clonotype was seen many times. The CDR3 coding sequence is TGTGCCAGCAGCTCCACGCTGGATACGCAGTATTTT. Its translation is CASSSTLDTQYF. V is TRBV7-9 and J is TRBJ2-3, with no clear D. The CDR3 totals 12 residues. The V gene lost 4 bases and the J gene lost 6 bases, with 8 bases spanning the gap. CDR1 is SEHNR, CDR2 FQNEAQ, per germline (reference sequence). Together with reference TRBV7-9 and TRBJ2-3, the CDR3 gives the full variable domain: DTGVSQNPRHKITKRGQNVTFRCDPISEHNRLYWYRQTLGQGPEFLTYFQNEAQLEKSRLLSDRFSAERPKGSFSTLEIQRTEQGDSAMYLCASSSTLDTQYFGPGTRLTVL.

The V and J genes are TRBV4-2 and TRBJ2-1; 7 bases are a match to TRBD2. V dropped 0 bases and J dropped 12; count of bases not matched to a gene: 8. CDR3 size: 14 residues. Germline V gene data show CDR1 as LGHNA and CDR2 as YNFKEQ. The CDR3 sequence: CASSQEVGVAGQFF. The CDR3, as DNA: TGTGCCAGCAGCCAAGAAGTAGGGGTAGCGGGGCAGTTCTTC.

J is TRBJ1-2 and V is TRBV10-3; D gene unclear. Per germline, CDR1 ENHRY and CDR2 SYGVKD. The CDR3 sequence is 13 residues long. Trimming shortened V by 3 bases and J by 6 bases, and 11 bases separated the two germline ends. The CDR3, as DNA: TGTGCCATCAGTGATTCGTGGAACAATGGCTACACCTTC. Protein sequence: CAISDSWNNGYTF.

This clonotype was recorded many times. The J gene is TRBJ2-7, the V gene TRBV20-1, with D possibly being TRBD1 (6 bases). The V end lost 3 bases, the J end lost 3 bases, and 12 bases lay between the germline ends. This CDR3 comprises 13 residues. CDR1 and CDR2 from the germline V gene are DFQATT and SNEGSKA (reference sequence). CDR3 nucleotide sequence: TGCAGTGCTAGGGATTTACAGGGCTACGAGCAGTACTTC. Translating gives CSARDLQGYEQYF.

Concerning this clonotype itself: A read error may account for a junction end that differs from germline. The chain uses TRBV15 and TRBJ2-7; TRBD2 agrees at 7 bases. CDR1 is LNHNV and CDR2 is YYDKDF in the germline V gene (reference sequence). The CDR3 is made up of 15 amino acids. CDR3 in DNA: TGTACCACCAGCAGAGCGGGGACGGAGTTCTACGAGCAGTACTTC. This sequence encodes CTTSRAGTEFYEQYF.

This clonotype was seen a single time. J is TRBJ2-5 and V is TRBV9; either TRBD1 or TRBD2 may supply D (5 bases each). The J call may be in error: the DNA end matches TRBJ2-7 better. The CDR3 runs to 15 residues. The germline V gene encodes CDR1 SGDLS and CDR2 YYNGEE. DNA for the CDR3: TGTGCCAGCAGCGTAGGTGGGGGAACATATGGCGAGCAGTACTTC. It specifies CASSVGGGTYGEQYF.

The sample holds a few counts of this clonotype. The chain employs TRBV5-1 and TRBJ2-5; 8 positions agree with TRBD1. Germline V gene data show CDR1 as SGHRS and CDR2 as YFSETQ. V shed 4 bases, J shed 4 bases, and the junction held 9 bases outside the gene matches. The CDR3 runs to 15 residues. Here the CDR3 reads CASSDMDRAAETQYF. Here the CDR3 DNA reads TGCGCCAGCAGCGATATGGACAGGGCGGCAGAGACCCAGTACTTC.

The chain combines TRBV27 with TRBJ1-6, with D hard to call. This CDR3 is built from 13 residues. Trimming removed 6 bases at V and 6 bases at J, with 9 bases between. CDR1 is MNHEY, CDR2 SMNVEV, per germline (reference sequence). The CDR3 coding sequence is TGTGCCAGCAGCTCTACAAGTAATTCACCCCTCCACTTT. Amino acids: CASSSTSNSPLHF.

This chain uses TRBV27 with TRBJ2-1; the match to TRBD2 covers 9 bases. The ends lost 5 bases at V and 3 bases at J; junction bases unmatched: 11. From germline, CDR1 is MNHEY and CDR2 SMNVEV (reference sequence). The length of the CDR3 is 17 residues. The CDR3 bases are TGTGCCAGCAGTACAAAAACCGGGACTAGCCTCTACAATGAGCAGTTCTTC. This gives the protein CASSTKTGTSLYNEQFF.

The chain carries TRBV7-9 and TRBJ1-2; D is unclear. CDR1 and CDR2 from the germline V gene are SEHNR and FQNEAQ (reference sequence). This CDR3 region has 11 residues. V dropped 3 bases and J dropped 8 bases, with 7 bases sitting between them. The CDR3 is CASSFYEGYTF. CDR3 DNA: TGTGCCAGCAGCTTCTACGAGGGCTACACCTTC. The full variable domain, completed using reference TRBV7-9 and TRBJ1-2, is DTGVSQNPRHKITKRGQNVTFRCDPISEHNRLYWYRQTLGQGPEFLTYFQNEAQLEKSRLLSDRFSAERPKGSFSTLEIQRTEQGDSAMYLCASSFYEGYTFGSGTRLTVV.

The chain has TRBV15 and TRBJ2-3; D gene uncertain. The V end lost 1 base, the J end lost 2 bases, and 10 bases lay between the germline ends. This CDR3 spans 15 amino acids. Looked up from germline, CDR1 is LNHNV and CDR2 is YYDKDF (reference sequence). CDR3 loop: CATSRGFAATDTQYF. CDR3 sequence (DNA): TGTGCCACCAGCAGAGGGTTCGCGGCCACAGATACGCAGTATTTT.

The chain recombines TRBV12-3 or TRBV12-4 with TRBJ2-7; no definite D call. Trimming left V 5 bases short and J 8 bases short, with 16 bases between. The CDR3 contains 13 residues. CDR3 DNA: TGTGCCAGCAGTCCAATCGGGCCTTTGAAGCAGTACTTC. Amino acids: CASSPIGPLKQYF.

The V call is TRBV6-6, the J call TRBJ2-5; D is tentatively TRBD1 or TRBD2 (5 bases each). Germline assignment: CDR1 MNHNY and CDR2 SVGAGI (reference sequence). The CDR3 is made up of 15 amino acids. Trimming took 6 bases from V and 7 from J, leaving 21 bases between them. The CDR3 DNA follows: TGTGCCAGCAGCTCCGGGACGCCGCGAGGGGCGACCCAGTACTTC. The encoded protein is CASSSGTPRGATQYF.

The chain recombines TRBV9 with TRBJ1-2; D is unresolved. V was trimmed by 4 bases and J by 2 bases, leaving 18 bases between them. The length of the CDR3 is 16 residues. Germline loops: CDR1 SGDLS, CDR2 YYNGEE. The CDR3 loop is CASSPDAARLNYGYTF. In DNA form, the CDR3 reads TGTGCCAGCAGCCCCGATGCGGCCAGGTTAAACTATGGCTACACCTTC.

The V and J genes are TRBV4-1 and TRBJ2-5; D not resolved. This CDR3 region has 14 residues. Trimming took 1 base from V and 3 from J, leaving 9 bases between them. Germline values: CDR1 MGHRA, CDR2 YSYEKL. As DNA, the CDR3 is TGCGCCAGCAGCCAAGTTCTCCGGGAAGAGACCCAGTACTTC. It yields the protein CASSQVLREETQYF.

The chain is built from TRBV28 and TRBJ2-7, with D uncertain. CDR1 is MDHEN, CDR2 SYDVKM, per germline. CDR3 size: 12 residues. V gave up 6 bases and J gave up 3 bases, with 9 bases separating them. The CDR3 here is CASRPDIYEQYF. CDR3 nucleotides: TGTGCCAGCAGGCCGGATATCTACGAGCAGTACTTC.

The V call is TRBV29-1, the J call TRBJ1-2; perhaps TRBD1 as D (6 bases). Trimming removed 4 bases at V and 4 bases at J, with 16 bases between. This CDR3 has 14 amino acids. CDR1 is SQVTM and CDR2 is ANQGSEA in the germline V gene. For the CDR3, the DNA is TGCAGCGTTGTGGGGACCCAGGGGACCTATGGCTACACCTTC. Translating it yields CSVVGTQGTYGYTF.

The chain uses TRBV5-6 and TRBJ2-3, with TRBD2 matching 7 bases. CDR3 length equals 17 residues. Germline-derived CDR1 and CDR2 are SGHDT and YYEEEE. Trimming at V came to 0 bases and at J to 2 bases, leaving 9 bases not matched to a gene. CDR3 nucleotide sequence: TGTGCCAGCAGCTTGGTCGGACTAGTCATTACCACAGATACGCAGTATTTT. Translated: CASSLVGLVITTDTQYF.

The chain recombines TRBV28 with TRBJ2-5; the D gene is possibly TRBD1 (8 bases). The germline V and J ends were trimmed by 6 bases and 3 bases, with 14 bases remaining between them. This CDR3 spans 14 amino acids. Germline loops: CDR1 MDHEN, CDR2 SYDVKM. The CDR3 bases are TGTGCCAGCAGACGGACAGGGAGGGAAGAGACCCAGTACTTC. Amino acid sequence: CASRRTGREETQYF.

This clonotype was seen a few times. This sequence joins TRBV7-9 and TRBJ2-4; D call uncertain. The J call may be mistaken, given a closer DNA end match to TRBJ2-7. The CDR3 length is 11 residues. CDR1 is SEHNR, CDR2 FQNEAQ, per germline (reference sequence). The CDR3 bases are TGTGCCAGCGCTGGTTCGCACGAGCAGTACTTC. Its translation: CASAGSHEQYF.

The chain uses TRBV25-1 and TRBJ2-4; the D gene is possibly TRBD1 (6 bases). The closer fit of TRBJ2-7 to the DNA end suggests the J call may be wrong. The CDR3 extends over 14 amino acids. Germline CDR1 reads MGHDK; CDR2 reads SYGVNS. The DNA of the CDR3 is TGTGCCAGCAGAGGGGGTTTTGGGAATTACGAGCAGTACTTC. Translation gives CASRGGFGNYEQYF.

The V and J genes are TRBV24-1 and TRBJ2-2; D tentatively fits TRBD1 or TRBD2 (5 bases each). The germline CDR1 and CDR2 sequences are KGHDR and SFDVKD. The CDR3 has 18 residues. V lost 4 bases and J lost 0, with 17 bases in between. Written as DNA, the CDR3 is TGTGCCACCAGTGAGTCGAGGGGCGTGGGCTCGAACACCGGGGAGCTGTTTTTT. Residues: CATSESRGVGSNTGELFF.

This clonotype has more than one count but fewer than ten. J is TRBJ2-6 and V is TRBV10-3; D ambiguous. Germline V gene lookup returns CDR1 ENHRY and CDR2 SYGVKD. Trimming shortened V by 8 bases and J by 0 bases, and 11 bases separated the two germline ends. This CDR3 region has 15 residues. The DNA for the CDR3 is TGTGCCATCGAAGGAACTATCTCTGGGGCCAACGTCCTGACTTTC. Translation: CAIEGTISGANVLTF.